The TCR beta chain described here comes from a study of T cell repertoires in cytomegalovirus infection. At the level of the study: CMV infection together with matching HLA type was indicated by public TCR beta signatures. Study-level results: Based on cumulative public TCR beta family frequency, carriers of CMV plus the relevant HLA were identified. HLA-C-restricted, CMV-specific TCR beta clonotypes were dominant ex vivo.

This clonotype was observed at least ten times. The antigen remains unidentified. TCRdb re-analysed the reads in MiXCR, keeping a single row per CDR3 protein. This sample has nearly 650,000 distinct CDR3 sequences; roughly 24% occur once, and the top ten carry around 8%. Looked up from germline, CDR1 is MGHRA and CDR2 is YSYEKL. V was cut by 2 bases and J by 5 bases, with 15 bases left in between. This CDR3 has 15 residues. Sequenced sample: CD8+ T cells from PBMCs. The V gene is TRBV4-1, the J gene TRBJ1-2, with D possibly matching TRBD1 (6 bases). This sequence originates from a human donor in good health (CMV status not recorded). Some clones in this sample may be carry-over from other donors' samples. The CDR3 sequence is CASSQQTGTSYGYTF. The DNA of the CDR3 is TGCGCCAGCAGCCAACAGACCGGGACATCATATGGCTACACCTTC.